These 7 T cell receptor beta chains were sequenced from one sample in a study of cytomegalovirus exposure and HLA in healthy donors. PCR used 60 Vbeta primers and 13 Jbeta primers. Data came from immunoSEQ multiplex PCR; TCRdb stores just in-frame clones and leaves some out. The table records around 120,000 clones, about 75% of them present only once. The sequenced sample consisted of PBMCs. Source of these receptors: a man aged 60 to 69 in good health and CMV-seropositive.

This clone came up a few times. This rearrangement joins TRBV15 to TRBJ2-2, with TRBD1 identical over 7 bases. The CDR3 extends over 16 amino acids. CDR1 is LNHNV and CDR2 is YYDKDF in the germline V gene (reference sequence). With V trimmed by 3 bases and J by 3 bases, 7 bases remained unmatched. The CDR3 DNA reads TGTGCCACCAGCAGTCGCACAGGGGTCCACACCGGGGAGCTGTTTTTT. This translates into CATSSRTGVHTGELFF.

The chain couples TRBV12-5 to TRBJ2-1; perhaps TRBD2 as D (6 bases). V was trimmed by 8 bases and J by 3 bases, leaving 8 bases between them. The germline V gene has CDR1 LGHNT and CDR2 FRNRAP. The CDR3 is made up of 12 amino acids. CDR3 protein: CASSRGYNEQFF. CDR3 in DNA: TGTGCTAGTTCGCGGGGCTACAATGAGCAGTTCTTC.

This clone occurred once. The CDR3 sequence is CASSQDLEGGTEAFF. In DNA form, the CDR3 reads TGTGCCAGCAGCCAAGATCTAGAGGGAGGGACTGAAGCTTTCTTT. This chain joins TRBV14 and TRBJ1-1, with D unresolved. This CDR3 spans 15 amino acids. Germline loops: CDR1 SGHDN, CDR2 FVKESK. V was cut by 0 bases and J by 5 bases, with 13 bases left in between.

The J gene is TRBJ2-7, the V gene TRBV4-1; 10 bases line up with TRBD1. The CDR3 length is 17 residues. With 0 bases clipped from V and 1 base from J, the junction kept 6 bases outside the gene matches. CDR1 and CDR2 (germline): MGHRA, YSYEKL. DNA for the CDR3: TGCGCCAGCAGCCAAGAAAGGGGACAGGGGAGGTCCTACGAGCAGTACTTC. Amino acids: CASSQERGQGRSYEQYF.

The chain is built from TRBV11-1 and TRBJ2-5; the D is unclear. The CDR3 is made up of 16 amino acids. V gave up 0 bases and J gave up 4 bases, with 15 bases separating them. Germline V CDR1 and CDR2: SGHAT, FQDESV (reference sequence). The CDR3 nucleotides are TGTGCCAGCAGCTTAGCGAAACGTTCGGGTAGAGAGACCCAGTACTTC. Translated: CASSLAKRSGRETQYF.

The chain couples TRBV5-5 to TRBJ1-1, with 8 bases lining up with TRBD1. Germline-derived CDR1 and CDR2 are SGHKS and YYEKEE (reference sequence). This CDR3 spans 14 amino acids. The ends lost 0 bases at V and 5 bases at J; junction bases unmatched: 3. The CDR3 loop is CASSLADRDTEAFF. DNA of the CDR3: TGTGCCAGCAGCTTGGCGGACAGGGATACTGAAGCTTTCTTT.

This chain joins TRBV25-1 and TRBJ1-2; D unresolved. The CDR3 runs to 15 residues. Trimming cost V 2 bases and J 0 bases, with 10 bases left between them. Per the germline V gene, CDR1 is MGHDK and CDR2 is SYGVNS. DNA of the CDR3: TGTGCCAGCAGTGAACAGGAAAATGCTAACTATGGCTACACCTTC. Its protein product is CASSEQENANYGYTF.